A single sample is the source of the 2 T cell receptor beta chains below, sequenced in a study of patients and donors after allogeneic stem cell transplantation. TCRdb used MiXCR to reprocess the RT-PCR reads, holding one entry per CDR3 protein. The table lists more than 150,000 distinct CDR3 sequences, approximately 24% of them singletons. Sequenced sample: blood, either unsorted or a sorted T cell fraction (not recorded which). The receptors derive from a human donor who was either an allogeneic HSCT recipient or a stem cell or donor lymphocyte infusion donor (not recorded which). It is not recorded whose cells these are; they may come from a transplant donor.

This clonotype was counted a few times. The V call is TRBV18, the J call TRBJ1-2, with a tentative D call TRBD1 (5 bases). V lost 2 bases and J 3 bases, leaving 13 bases between the germline ends. The CDR3 length is 15 residues. From germline, CDR1 is KGHSH and CDR2 LQKENI. The CDR3 loop reads CASSPGQGNYYGYTF. The CDR3 DNA reads TGTGCCAGCTCACCAGGGCAGGGTAACTACTATGGCTACACCTTC. Variable domain in full (rest from reference TRBV18 and TRBJ1-2): NAGVMQNPRHLVRRRGQEARLRCSPMKGHSHVYWYRQLPEEGLKFMVYLQKENIIDESGMPKERFSAEFPKEGPSILRIQQVVRGDSAAYFCASSPGQGNYYGYTFGSGTRLTVV.

This chain links TRBV6-5 with TRBJ1-2; TRBD1 agrees at 10 bases. The J segment lost 5 bases and the V segment lost 5 bases, leaving 17 bases of the junction unmatched. This CDR3 region has 18 residues. Germline CDR1 reads MNHEY; CDR2 reads SVGAGI. CDR3 DNA sequence: TGTGCCAGCAGTCAACCCCCAGGGACAGGGGATCAATTTTATGGCTACACCTTC. Protein: CASSQPPGTGDQFYGYTF.